Listed here are 11 T cell receptor beta chains from one sample, sequenced in a study of tumor and adjacent non-tumor tissue in lung cancer. This sample's RNA came from whole unsorted tissue. Distant lung tissue was collected more than 3 cm away from the tumor edge. Three rounds of nested PCR, following a modified ARM-PCR protocol, produced the TCRbeta library. TCRdb fed the multiplex PCR reads into MiXCR, producing one record per CDR3 protein. The sample holds 50,000 to 60,000 distinct CDR3 sequences, around three quarters seen once. Sequencing used distant non-tumor lung tissue. These receptors all come from a woman aged 60-75 years with non-small cell lung cancer.

This clonotype has a handful of counts. No conserved phenylalanine or tryptophan is present at the end of the CDR3, so a read error is the likely explanation. The DNA is left out, because the CDR3 cannot be placed on it with certainty; the CDR3 is given as TCRdb lists it. V is TRBV28 and J is TRBJ1-3; the D call of TRBD1 is as the table states it, not checked on the DNA. Looked up from germline, CDR1 is MDHEN and CDR2 is SYDVKM. The CDR3 has 16 amino acids, counting both end residues. This chain's CDR3 is CASRKLGGNGVDTIYS.

Concerning this clonotype: Just one base apart from a much larger clone, this may be a read error. The chain links TRBV19 to TRBJ2-1; a weak D match, TRBD2 (5 bases). This CDR3 spans 15 amino acids. Germline CDR1 and CDR2: LNHDA and SQIVND (reference sequence). CDR3 in amino acids: CASSIVGSSYNEQLF. The CDR3 DNA sequence: TGTGCCAGTAGTATAGTAGGGAGCTCCTACAATGAGCAGTTATTC.

This clonotype was seen just once. With a much larger clone just one base away, this may be a read error. The rearrangement uses TRBV28 and TRBJ1-2; the D gene is possibly TRBD1 (5 bases). The V end lost 8 bases, the J end lost 5 bases, and 18 bases lay between the germline ends. The CDR3 length is 14 residues. Germline CDR1 is MDHEN and CDR2 is SYDVKM. The DNA for the CDR3 is TGTGCCAGCGGATCAGGGTGCGATTATTATGGCTACACCTTC. Its protein product is CASGSGCDYYGYTF.

This clonotype was picked up many times. This sequence joins TRBV7-2 and TRBJ2-3, with D perhaps TRBD2 (6 bases). Deletions cut 1 base from V and 3 bases from J, with 11 bases between. The germline gives CDR1 SGHTA, CDR2 FQGNSA. The CDR3 has 15 residues. The CDR3 sequence is CASSLDSGGTDTQYF. The CDR3 bases are TGTGCCAGCAGCTTAGATAGCGGAGGGACAGATACGCAGTATTTT. Combining the CDR3 with reference TRBV7-2 and TRBJ2-3 gives the whole variable domain GAGVSQSPSNKVTEKGKDVELRCDPISGHTALYWYRQSLGQGLEFLIYFQGNSAPDKSGLPSDRFSAERTGGSVSTLTIQRTQQEDSAVYLCASSLDSGGTDTQYFGPGTRLTVL.

The chain joins TRBV11-2 to TRBJ2-3; D gene uncertain. The germline CDR1 and CDR2 sequences are SGHAT and FQNNGV. CDR3 length: 12 amino acids. V was pared by 2 bases and J by 14 bases, with 14 bases between. The CDR3 here is CASSLNADTRYF. Here the CDR3 DNA reads TGTGCCAGCAGCTTAAATGCAGATACACGGTATTTT. The full variable domain, rest sourced from reference TRBV11-2 and TRBJ2-3, is EAGVAQSPRYKIIEKRQSVAFWCNPISGHATLYWYQQILGQGPKLLIQFQNNGVVDDSQLPKDRFSAERLKGVDSTLKIQPAKLEDSAVYLCASSLNADTRYFGPGTRLTVL.

This clonotype was observed many times. The rearrangement links TRBV28 to TRBJ1-5, with 8 positions matching TRBD1. Germline V lookup: CDR1 MDHEN, CDR2 SYDVKM. The junction had 3 bases not matched to a gene; V was cut back by 6 bases and J by 5 bases. This CDR3 contains 13 residues. In DNA, the CDR3 is TGTGCCAGCAGCCTGACAGGGGATCAGCCCCAGCATTTT. It encodes CASSLTGDQPQHF.

A note on this clonotype: At one boundary the junction diverges from the germline segment, which might be a read error. This rearrangement joins TRBV11-2 to TRBJ2-7; D gene uncertain. The CDR3 has 18 amino acids. CDR1 is SGHAT, CDR2 FQNNGV, per germline. The CDR3 nucleotides read TGTGCCAGCGGCTCGGCCGGAACAGTGTATCAAGTCTCCTACGAGCGGTACTTC. Protein: CASGSAGTVYQVSYERYF.

As for this clonotype: This may arise from a read error, as a much more abundant clone is one base away. The V and J genes are TRBV24-1 and TRBJ2-1; the D gene is possibly TRBD1 (6 bases). CDR1 and CDR2 (germline): KGHDR, SFDVKD. The CDR3 length is 15 residues. The CDR3 DNA sequence: TGTGACACCAGTGATTTGACAGGTGGGCCCAATGAGCAGTTCTTC. Translating it yields CDTSDLTGGPNEQFF.

The V call is TRBV4-2, the J call TRBJ2-7; 9 bases align to TRBD2. CDR3 length: 14 residues. Germline V gene sequence: CDR1 LGHNA, CDR2 YNFKEQ. CDR3 in amino acids: CDISQASGDYEQYF. The CDR3 nucleotides are TGTGACATCAGCCAAGCTAGCGGGGACTACGAGCAGTACTTC.

Notes on this clonotype: A junction boundary mismatches the germline segment, possibly from a read error. The chain joins TRBV28 to TRBJ1-1; D unclear. Germline CDR1 reads MDHEN; CDR2 reads SYDVKM. This CDR3 contains 18 residues. DNA for the CDR3: TGTGCCATCAGTTTCGGGGATCCCTACCCGGTTTTGAACACTGAAGCTTTCTTT. Translation gives CAISFGDPYPVLNTEAFF.

About this clonotype itself: A junction boundary mismatches the germline segment, possibly from a read error. The chain combines TRBV6-6 with TRBJ1-6, with unresolved D. This CDR3 comprises 17 residues. Germline values: CDR1 MNHNY, CDR2 SVGAGI (reference sequence). CDR3 nucleotide sequence: TGTGGCAGCAGTTTTGATGACGAGAGCTCCTATAATTCACCCCTCCAGTTT. Residues: CGSSFDDESSYNSPLQF.